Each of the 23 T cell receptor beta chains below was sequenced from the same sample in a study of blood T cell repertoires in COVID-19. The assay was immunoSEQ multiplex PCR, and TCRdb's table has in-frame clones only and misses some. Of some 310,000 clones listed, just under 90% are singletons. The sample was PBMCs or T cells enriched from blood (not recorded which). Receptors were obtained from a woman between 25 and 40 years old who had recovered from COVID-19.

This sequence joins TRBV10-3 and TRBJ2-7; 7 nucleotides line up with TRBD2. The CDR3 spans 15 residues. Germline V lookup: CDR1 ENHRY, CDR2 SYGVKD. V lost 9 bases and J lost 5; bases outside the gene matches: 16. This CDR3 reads CAMGKKREPLHEQYF. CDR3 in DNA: TGTGCCATGGGCAAGAAGCGGGAACCCCTTCACGAGCAGTACTTC.

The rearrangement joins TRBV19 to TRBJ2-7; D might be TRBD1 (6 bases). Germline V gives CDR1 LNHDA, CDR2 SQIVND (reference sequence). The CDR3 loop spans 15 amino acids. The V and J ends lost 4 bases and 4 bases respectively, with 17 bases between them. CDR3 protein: CASSTPWQGFYEQYF. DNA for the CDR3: TGTGCCAGTAGTACGCCGTGGCAGGGGTTTTACGAGCAGTACTTC.

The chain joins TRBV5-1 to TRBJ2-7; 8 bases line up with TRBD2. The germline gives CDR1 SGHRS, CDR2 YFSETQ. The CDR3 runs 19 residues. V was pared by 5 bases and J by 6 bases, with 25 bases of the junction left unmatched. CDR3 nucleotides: TGCGCCAGCAGTTATGTCGGGCCAGCCAGGGCGGGAGGTCCAGGCGAGCAGTACTTC. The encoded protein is CASSYVGPARAGGPGEQYF.

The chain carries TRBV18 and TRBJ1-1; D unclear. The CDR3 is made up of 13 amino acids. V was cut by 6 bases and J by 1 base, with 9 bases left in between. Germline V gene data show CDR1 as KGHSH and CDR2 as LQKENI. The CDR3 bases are TGTGCCAGCTCCTCTGCGGGGAACACTGAAGCTTTCTTT. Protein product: CASSSAGNTEAFF.

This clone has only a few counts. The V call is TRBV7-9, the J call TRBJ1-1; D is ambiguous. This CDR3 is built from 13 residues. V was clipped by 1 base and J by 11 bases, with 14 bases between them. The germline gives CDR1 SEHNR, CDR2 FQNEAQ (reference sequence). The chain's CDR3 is CASSLDYGRSAFF. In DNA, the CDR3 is TGTGCCAGCAGCTTAGATTATGGGAGATCGGCTTTCTTT.

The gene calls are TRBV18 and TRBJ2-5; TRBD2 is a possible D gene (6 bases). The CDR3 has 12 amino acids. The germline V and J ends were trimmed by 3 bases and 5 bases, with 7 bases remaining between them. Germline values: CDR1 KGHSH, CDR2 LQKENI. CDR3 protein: CASSPREETQYF. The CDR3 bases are TGTGCCAGCTCACCCCGGGAGGAGACCCAGTACTTC.

The CDR3 reads CASSLGLVFYGYTF. The CDR3 bases are TGCGCCAGCAGCTTGGGGCTAGTTTTCTATGGCTACACCTTC. V is TRBV5-1 and J is TRBJ1-2; no definite D call. The CDR3 contains 14 residues. Germline-derived CDR1 and CDR2 are SGHRS and YFSETQ. V was shortened by 0 bases and J by 4 bases, with 10 bases between the two germline ends. Supplemented by reference TRBV5-1 and TRBJ1-2, the full variable domain reads KAGVTQTPRYLIKTRGQQVTLSCSPISGHRSVSWYQQTPGQGLQFLFEYFSETQRNKGNFPGRFSGRQFSNSRSEMNVSTLELGDSALYLCASSLGLVFYGYTFGSGTRLTVV.

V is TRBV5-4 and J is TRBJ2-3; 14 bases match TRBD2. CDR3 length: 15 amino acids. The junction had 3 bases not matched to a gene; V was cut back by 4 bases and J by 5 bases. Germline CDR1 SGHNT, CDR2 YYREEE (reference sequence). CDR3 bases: TGTGCCAGCAGCGAGGGACTAGCGGGAGTAGATACGCAGTATTTT. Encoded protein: CASSEGLAGVDTQYF.

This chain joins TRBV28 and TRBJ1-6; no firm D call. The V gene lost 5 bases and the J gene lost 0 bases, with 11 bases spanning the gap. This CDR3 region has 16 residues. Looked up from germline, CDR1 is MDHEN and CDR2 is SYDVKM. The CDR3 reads CASSRAGSSYNSPLHF. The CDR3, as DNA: TGTGCCAGCAGTCGAGCGGGGAGCTCCTATAATTCACCCCTCCACTTT.

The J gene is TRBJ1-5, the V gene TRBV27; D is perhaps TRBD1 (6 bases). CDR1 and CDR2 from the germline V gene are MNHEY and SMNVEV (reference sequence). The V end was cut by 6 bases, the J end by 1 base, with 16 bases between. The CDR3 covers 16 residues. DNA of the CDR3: TGTGCCAGCAGCCTGCGCCCTGGGACAAGCAATCAGCCCCAGCATTTT. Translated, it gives CASSLRPGTSNQPQHF.

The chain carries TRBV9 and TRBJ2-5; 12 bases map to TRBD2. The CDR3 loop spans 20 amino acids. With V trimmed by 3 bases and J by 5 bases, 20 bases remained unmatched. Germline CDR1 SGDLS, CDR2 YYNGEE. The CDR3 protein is CASSEQGTSGYGSRLETQYF. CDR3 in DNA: TGTGCCAGCAGCGAACAGGGGACTAGCGGGTACGGTTCGAGACTGGAGACCCAGTACTTC. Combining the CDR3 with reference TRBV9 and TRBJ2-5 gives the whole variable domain DSGVTQTPKHLITATGQRVTLRCSPRSGDLSVYWYQQSLDQGLQFLIQYYNGEERAKGNILERFSAQQFPDLHSELNLSSLELGDSALYFCASSEQGTSGYGSRLETQYFGPGTRLLVL.

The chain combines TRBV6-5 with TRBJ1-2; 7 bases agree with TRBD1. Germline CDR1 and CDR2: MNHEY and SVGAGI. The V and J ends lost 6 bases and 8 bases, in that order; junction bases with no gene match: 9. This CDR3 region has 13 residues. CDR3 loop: CASRTQGSIGYTF. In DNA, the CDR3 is TGTGCCAGCAGAACACAGGGGTCGATCGGCTACACCTTC.

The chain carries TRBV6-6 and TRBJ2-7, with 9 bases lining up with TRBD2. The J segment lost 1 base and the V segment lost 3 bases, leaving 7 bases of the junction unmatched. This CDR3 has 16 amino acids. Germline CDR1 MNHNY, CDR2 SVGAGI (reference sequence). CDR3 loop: CASSYASSGRSYEQYF. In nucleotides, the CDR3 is TGTGCCAGCAGTTATGCATCCAGCGGGAGGTCCTACGAGCAGTACTTC.

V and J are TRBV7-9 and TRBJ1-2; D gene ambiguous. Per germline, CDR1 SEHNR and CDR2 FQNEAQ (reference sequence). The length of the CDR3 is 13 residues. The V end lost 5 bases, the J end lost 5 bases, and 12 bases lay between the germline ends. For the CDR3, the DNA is TGTGCCAGCAGCCCCCGCGGAGCATATGGCTACACCTTC. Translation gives CASSPRGAYGYTF.

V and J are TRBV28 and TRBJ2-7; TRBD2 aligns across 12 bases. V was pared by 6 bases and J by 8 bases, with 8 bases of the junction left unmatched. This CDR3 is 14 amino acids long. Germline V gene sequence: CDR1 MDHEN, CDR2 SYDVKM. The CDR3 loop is CASSQRLAGAQQYF. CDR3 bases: TGTGCCAGCAGCCAGAGACTAGCGGGAGCCCAGCAGTACTTC.

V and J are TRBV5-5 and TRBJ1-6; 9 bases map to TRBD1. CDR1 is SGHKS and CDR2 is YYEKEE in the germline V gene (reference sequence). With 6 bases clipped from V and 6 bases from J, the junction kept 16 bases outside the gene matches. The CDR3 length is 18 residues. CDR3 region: CASIDSTTGGYRNSPLHF. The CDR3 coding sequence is TGTGCCAGCATCGATTCTACAACAGGGGGCTATCGTAATTCACCCCTCCACTTT.

DNA for the CDR3: TGTGCCAGCAGCTTAGGACTAGCGGGAGGACACAATGAGCAGTTCTTC. Translated: CASSLGLAGGHNEQFF. This chain uses TRBV11-2 with TRBJ2-1, with 13 bases identical to TRBD2. Looked up from germline, CDR1 is SGHAT and CDR2 is FQNNGV. CDR3 length: 16 residues. J was trimmed by 5 bases and V by 1 base; bases with no gene match: 2.

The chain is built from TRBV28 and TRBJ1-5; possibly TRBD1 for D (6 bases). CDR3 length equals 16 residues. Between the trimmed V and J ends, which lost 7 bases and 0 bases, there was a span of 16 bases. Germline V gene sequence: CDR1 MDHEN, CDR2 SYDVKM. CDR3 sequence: CASTIGGAYSNQPQHF. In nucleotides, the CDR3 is TGTGCCAGCACCATAGGGGGGGCCTATAGCAATCAGCCCCAGCATTTT.

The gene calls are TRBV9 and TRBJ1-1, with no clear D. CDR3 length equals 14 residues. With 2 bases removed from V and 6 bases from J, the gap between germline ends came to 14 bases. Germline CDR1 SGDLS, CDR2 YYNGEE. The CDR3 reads CASSVTPNKAEAFF. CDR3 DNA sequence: TGTGCCAGCAGCGTGACTCCGAATAAGGCTGAAGCTTTCTTT.

The CDR3 nucleotides read TGTGCCAGCAGTCCTGACAGGGGGTGGAACTATGGCTACACCTTC. It specifies CASSPDRGWNYGYTF. V gene TRBV6-4 combines with J gene TRBJ1-2; 9 bases align to TRBD1. The CDR3 covers 15 residues. Looked up from germline, CDR1 is MRHNA and CDR2 is SNTAGT. The J segment lost 2 bases and the V segment lost 5 bases, leaving 6 bases of the junction unmatched.

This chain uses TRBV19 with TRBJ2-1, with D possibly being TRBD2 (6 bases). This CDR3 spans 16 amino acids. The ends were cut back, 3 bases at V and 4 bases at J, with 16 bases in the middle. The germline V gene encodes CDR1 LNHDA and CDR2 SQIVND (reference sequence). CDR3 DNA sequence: TGTGCCAGTAGTATTAGCGGACGAAGACCTTACAATGAGCAGTTCTTC. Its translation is CASSISGRRPYNEQFF.

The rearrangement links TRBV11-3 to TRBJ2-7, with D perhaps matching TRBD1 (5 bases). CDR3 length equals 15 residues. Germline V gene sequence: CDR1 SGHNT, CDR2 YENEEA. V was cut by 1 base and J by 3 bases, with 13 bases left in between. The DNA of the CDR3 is TGTGCCAGCAGCTTAGGGCCAGGGAAGAACTACGAGCAGTACTTC. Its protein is CASSLGPGKNYEQYF.

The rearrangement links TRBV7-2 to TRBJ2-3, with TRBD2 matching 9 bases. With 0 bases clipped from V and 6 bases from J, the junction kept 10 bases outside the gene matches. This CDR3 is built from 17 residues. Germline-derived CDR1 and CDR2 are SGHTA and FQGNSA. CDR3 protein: CASSLAVTSGLEDTQYF. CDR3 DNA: TGTGCCAGCAGCTTAGCTGTGACTAGCGGCCTGGAGGATACGCAGTATTTT.